This entry is about one TCR beta chain. Its specific antigen is unknown. No clone much larger than this one lies a single base away; base qualities are absent. From its cysteine to its phenylalanine, the CDR3 spans 12 amino acids. This entry keeps only the CDR3 DNA: 36 bases, framed from base 1. The V end loses 4 bases and the J end loses 9 bases, and a stretch of 13 bases separates them. The germline V gene provides CDR1 MDHEN and CDR2 SYDVKM. The sample comes from a study of cytomegalovirus exposure and HLA in healthy donors (dated by TCRdb to about 2017). A note on the overall study: An earlier analysis of several hundred of the donors reported 276 Gb of sequence data and 95 million to 140 million unique TCR beta sequences obtained from around 170 million T cells. About 300 gigabases of sequencing data and tens of millions of unique TCR sequences were included in an early release covering around 650 HLA-typed donors. In the later analysis, no new phenotypic data were used to find candidate immune exposures; instead, reliance was placed on TCR beta sequences and their occurrence across donors. Both class I and class II loci were covered by HLA typing, at four-digit resolution. The study aimed to test whether signatures of past pathogen exposure could be identified by cataloging public T cell receptors. To predict cytomegalovirus infection status, the study combined high-throughput TCR immunosequencing, statistical association of individual TCRs with disease status, and machine learning. On average, over 200,000 unique TCR beta nucleotide sequences were sequenced per donor among some 420 genotyped donors of the cohort, with around 19% of those sequences being non-productive. The number of donors typed differed by locus, with roughly 629-640 for A, B, C, DRB1 and DQB1, around 560 for DQA1, 600 to 610 for DPA1, and over 400 for DPB1. An earlier analysis of fewer than 700 of the donors applied high-throughput TCR beta sequencing to assess whether each TCR beta V gene segment acted as functional or pseudogenic. Donor age, sex, ethnicity and CMV serostatus were collected together with the repertoire data. All discovery cohort repertoires had been generated on a single sequencing platform. The genetic ancestry cluster associated with self-reported Caucasian donors included around four fifths of the roughly 380 genotyped donors. Genome-wide SNP genotypes for about 65% of the roughly 670 donors were used in a later genetic analysis, which treated that subset as a discovery cohort. A separate validation cohort of about 110 different subjects was used in addition to the approximately 700-subject first cohort. In a later analysis, previously published TCR beta repertoires from several hundred donors were re-analyzed and high-resolution HLA genotyping was added so that TCR occurrence patterns could be studied. The T cell repertoires of 550 to 850 subjects were profiled by immunosequencing and related to cytomegalovirus serostatus. Because of strong linkage in the cohort, roughly five DR-DQ haplotypes were treated as single units for association and clustering. The research as a whole found: Linkage disequilibrium might explain the correlated functional status among segregating V segments, but an unknown experimental factor could not be excluded. CMV serostatus was the only immune exposure information available for the cohort. Around 16 rarely observed V segments, including chromosome 9 orphons, were excluded from the earlier analysis of just under 600 of the donors because counts were too low. In vitro tests confirmed that three of the cytomegalovirus-associated TCR beta chains recognize cytomegalovirus antigens. The classifier was reported to diagnose cytomegalovirus status with high specificity and sensitivity in both the original cohort and the validation cohort. Several of the top co-occurrence clusters appeared to be linked to parvovirus B19, influenza, CMV and Epstein-Barr virus, according to a later analysis. Because some donors lacked HLA typing at each locus, the association tests relied only on the typed subset. In a later genetic analysis, a missense DCLRE1C variant was associated with V-gene and J-gene trimming of TCR beta chains, and the association was replicated in an independent cohort. Strong co-occurrence of HLA alleles, especially DR and DQ, made assigning TCR associations to individual alleles difficult. Some IMGT-functional V segments, including TRBV6-2 and TRBV6-3, could not be told apart with the 87-base-pair reads, so those segments were excluded. In an earlier analysis of some 640 of the donors, most TCR beta V segments were observed in productive rearrangements about 87% or about 30% of the time, broadly matching IMGT annotations. While some public TCRs were present in many individuals, most TCR sequences turned up only very rarely across donors. A later analysis found that TCR association rates varied across HLA loci, with DRB1 alleles showing the most associated TCRs and HLA-C alleles the fewest. A further reported finding was that TCR beta sequences accurately predicted the HLA-A and HLA-B alleles for most subjects in the first cohort. A later analysis associated some 17,000 TCR beta sequences with specific HLA alleles at a false discovery rate of 0.05. The cohort was sequenced for TCR beta chains only, and without alpha or paired-chain data the features that could be detected were limited. It was suggested by the authors that the approach could potentially be generalized to other disease states and immunological phenotypes. A total of fewer than 200 TCR beta chains were listed by the study as associated with cytomegalovirus. Presence/absence analyses assumed roughly uniform sequencing depth across donors, an assumption that may not hold. A cluster of highly shared sequence variants was judged likely to be a technical artifact of the sequencing pipeline. A later genetic analysis reported fewer N-insertions in productive TCRs among donors in an Asian-associated ancestry cluster than the roughly 700-donor mean. According to a later analysis, most CMV-associated TCR beta chains appeared to be HLA-restricted, and the HLA associations seemed to be driven largely by CMV exposure. A later analysis found that HLA-associated TCR beta chains were more clonally expanded and had lower generation probabilities than equally common non-associated chains.

The library was produced with the immunoSEQ multiplex PCR assay. A mixture of 60 forward primers for TCR Vbeta segments and 13 reverse primers for TCR Jbeta segments was used in the multiplex PCR. The CDR3 region of rearranged TCR beta genes was amplified from genomic DNA with a multiplex PCR assay. The Illumina HiSeq System was used to sequence the amplified TCR beta libraries as 87-base-pair reads. As for the authors' bioinformatics: Across the 670 or so repertoires, a later analysis counted approximately 83 million unique TCR beta chains, approximately 10 million of which were shared by at least two donors. A nearest-neighbor algorithm error-corrected the raw reads and collapsed the reads into unique sequences, merging closely related sequences to remove PCR and sequencing errors. Alignment of CDR3 sequences to IMGT reference sequences was used to assign V, D and J gene segments. For a sequence to be retained, at least a six-nucleotide match to both a V gene segment and a J gene segment was required. Rearrangements were called productive when the CDR3 lacked stop codons and stayed in frame with V and J; all others were non-productive. CDR3 was defined according to IMGT convention as the region running from the second conserved V-encoded cysteine to the conserved J-encoded phenylalanine. In an earlier analysis of 500 to 650 of the donors, sequences lacking an unambiguous match to a single V gene segment were excluded. An earlier analysis of around 600 of the donors classified V segments as functional when productive rearrangements were above 56.7% and as segregating when the standard deviation between donors was above 5%. To diagnose cytomegalovirus status from the catalog of TCR beta chain sequences, a statistical classification framework was built. In a later analysis, TCR nucleotide sequences were compared against IMGT/GENE-DB human TR gene sequences so that V and J genes could be assigned. The TCRdist pipeline was used in a later analysis to assign CDR3 sequences and most-parsimonious VDJ recombination scenarios. In a later analysis, each TCR beta chain was defined by its CDR3 amino acid sequence together with its V-gene family, and reads without a unique V-gene family were excluded. To address suspected cross-contamination and a sequencing artifact, a later analysis removed 450 to 700 highly shared, low-generation-probability nucleotide sequences. A later analysis calculated a clonal expansion index for each public chain from normalized within-repertoire ranks of inferred template counts. In a later analysis, generation probabilities were computed using a VDJ recombination model fitted to out-of-frame rearrangements, and the results were checked against IGoR. In a later analysis, TCR-TCR, TCR-HLA and TCR-CMV co-occurrence was scored with hypergeometric tests, and a repertoire-size bias correction was applied to TCR pairs. A later analysis estimated false discovery rates by permuting HLA or CMV assignments 20 times. A later analysis grouped co-occurring TCRs with DBSCAN, adding TCRdist sequence similarity when clustering within HLA-allele-positive subsets. For co-occurrence clustering, repertoires with fewer than 30,000 or more than 120,000 public chains were excluded, along with a handful of repertoires with anomalous nucleotide sharing. TCRdb provides this immuneACCESS table in a form limited to in-frame rearrangements. Some clones are lacking; in checked studies, under half of them reflect an unresolved V gene, and why the rest are absent is not known. The V and J calls and clone size were taken over from that table, and D and trimming were inferred from the DNA. In all, the sample holds 150,000 to 200,000 clones, and around 80% of those were seen once. The ten largest clones add up to 11% of the sample.

The cohort was made up of 666 healthy bone marrow donors. At the time of sampling, all cohort members were nominally healthy, though unrecorded immune exposures were likely present. The donor tested CMV seropositive and was one of the 289 seropositive cohort members. A peripheral blood sample was collected from each donor, and TCR beta sequencing was performed on peripheral blood mononuclear cells. The Qiagen DNeasy Blood Extraction Kit was used to extract genomic DNA from the blood cell samples. This receptor was obtained from a man aged 18 to 29 in good health and CMV-seropositive. The specimen sequenced was PBMCs. This chain is built from TRBV28 and TRBJ2-7; the D region possibly corresponds to TRBD1 (6 bases align). The CDR3 corresponds to CASSSTGPWQYF. DNA sequence: TGTGCCAGCAGTTCGACAGGACCATGGCAGTACTTC. Where the CDR3 stops, the reference TRBV28 and TRBJ2-7 genes take over; the full variable domain is DVKVTQSSRYLVKRTGEKVFLECVQDMDHENMFWYRQDPGLGLRLIYFSYDVKMKEKGDIPEGYSVSREKKERFSLILESASTNQTSMYLCASSSTGPWQYFGPGTRLTVT.